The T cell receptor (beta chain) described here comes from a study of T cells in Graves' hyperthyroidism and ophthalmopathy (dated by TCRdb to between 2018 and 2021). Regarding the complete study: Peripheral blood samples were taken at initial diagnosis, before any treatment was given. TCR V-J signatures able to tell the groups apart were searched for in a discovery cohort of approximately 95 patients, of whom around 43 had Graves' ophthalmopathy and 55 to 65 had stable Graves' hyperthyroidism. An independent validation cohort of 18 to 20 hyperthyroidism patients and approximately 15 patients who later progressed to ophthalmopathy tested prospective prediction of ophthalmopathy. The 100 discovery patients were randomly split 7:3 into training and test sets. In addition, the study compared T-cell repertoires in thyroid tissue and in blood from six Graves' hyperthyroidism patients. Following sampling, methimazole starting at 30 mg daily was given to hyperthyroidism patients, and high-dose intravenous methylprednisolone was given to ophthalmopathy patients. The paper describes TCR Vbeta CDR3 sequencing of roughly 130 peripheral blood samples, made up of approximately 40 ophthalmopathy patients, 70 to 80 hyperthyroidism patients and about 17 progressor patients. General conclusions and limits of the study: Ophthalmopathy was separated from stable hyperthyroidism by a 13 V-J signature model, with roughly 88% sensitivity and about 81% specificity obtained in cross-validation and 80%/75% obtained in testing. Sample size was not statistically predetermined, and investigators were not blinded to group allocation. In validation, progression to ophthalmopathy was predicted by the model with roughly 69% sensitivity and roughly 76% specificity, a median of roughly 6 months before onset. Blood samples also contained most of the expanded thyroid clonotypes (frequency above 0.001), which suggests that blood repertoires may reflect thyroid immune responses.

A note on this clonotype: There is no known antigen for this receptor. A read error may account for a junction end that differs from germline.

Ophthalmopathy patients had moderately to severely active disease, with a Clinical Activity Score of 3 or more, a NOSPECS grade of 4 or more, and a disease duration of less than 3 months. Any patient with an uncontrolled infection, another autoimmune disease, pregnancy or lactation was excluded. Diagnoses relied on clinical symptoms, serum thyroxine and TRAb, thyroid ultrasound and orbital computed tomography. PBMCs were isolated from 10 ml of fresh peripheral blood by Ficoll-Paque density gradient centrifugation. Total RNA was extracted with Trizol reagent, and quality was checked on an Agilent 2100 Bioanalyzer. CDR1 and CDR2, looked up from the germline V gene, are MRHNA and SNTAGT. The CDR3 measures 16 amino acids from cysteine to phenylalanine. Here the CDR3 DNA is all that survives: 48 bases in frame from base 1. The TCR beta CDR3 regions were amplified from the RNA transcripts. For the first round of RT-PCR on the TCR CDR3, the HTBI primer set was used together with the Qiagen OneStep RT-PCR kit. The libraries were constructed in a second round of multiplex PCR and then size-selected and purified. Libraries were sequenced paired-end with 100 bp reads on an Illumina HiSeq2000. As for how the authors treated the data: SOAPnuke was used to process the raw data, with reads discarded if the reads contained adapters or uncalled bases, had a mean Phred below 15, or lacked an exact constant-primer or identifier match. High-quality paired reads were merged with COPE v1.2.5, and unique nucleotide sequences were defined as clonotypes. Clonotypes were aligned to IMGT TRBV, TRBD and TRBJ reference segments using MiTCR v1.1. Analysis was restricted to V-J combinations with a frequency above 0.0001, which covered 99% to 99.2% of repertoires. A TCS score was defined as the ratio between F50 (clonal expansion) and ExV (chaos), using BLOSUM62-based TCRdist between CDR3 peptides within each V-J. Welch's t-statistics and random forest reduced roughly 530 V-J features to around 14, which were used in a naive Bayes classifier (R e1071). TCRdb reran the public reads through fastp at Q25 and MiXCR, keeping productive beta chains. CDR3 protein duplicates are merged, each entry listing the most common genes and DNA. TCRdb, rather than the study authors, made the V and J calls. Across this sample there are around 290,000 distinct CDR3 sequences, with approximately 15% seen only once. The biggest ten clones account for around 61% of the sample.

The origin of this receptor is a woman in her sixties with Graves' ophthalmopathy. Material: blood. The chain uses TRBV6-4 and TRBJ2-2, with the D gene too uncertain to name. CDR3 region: CASSTPTDPNTRELFF. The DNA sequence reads TGTGCCAGCAGTACCCCCACAGATCCGAACACCAGGGAGCTGTTTTTT.